Sequencing of this T cell receptor beta chain was carried out in a study of molecular identifiers for immune sequencing clone quantification. Looking at the study overall: Four of five splits of RNA from about 19,000 or 110,000 naive CD8 cells were sequenced in replicates. General study results and limits: In a background of approximately 1 million naive cells, spiked Jurkat TCR RNA from one cell was reportedly detectable. Clones with over 20 RNA copies captured over 99% of effector molecules but under 1% of naive ones.

TCRdb ran MiXCR on the PCR reads and lists one entry per CDR3 protein. The repertoire holds about 640,000 distinct CDR3 sequences, with roughly 21% as singletons. A CD8+CD4-CCR7+CD45RA+ phenotype served as the sorting definition for naive CD8 T cells. This clonotype appeared many times. What it binds is not known. The sequenced sample was naive CD8+ T cells from blood, with Jurkat cell RNA spiked in. Subset: FACS-sorted CD8+CD4-CCR7+CD45RA+ naive T cells. The sequence derives from a human donor in good health. Some libraries in this study had Jurkat cell RNA spiked in.

CDR3 in amino acids: CASSLDLGQLSYNEQFF. The DNA for the CDR3 is TGTGCCAGCAGCTTAGATTTAGGACAGCTATCCTACAATGAGCAGTTCTTC. The J gene is TRBJ2-1, the V gene TRBV11-2, with D possibly matching TRBD1 (6 bases). CDR3 length equals 17 residues. In germline, CDR1 is SGHAT, CDR2 FQNNGV. V was clipped by 0 bases and J by 1 base, with 13 bases between them.